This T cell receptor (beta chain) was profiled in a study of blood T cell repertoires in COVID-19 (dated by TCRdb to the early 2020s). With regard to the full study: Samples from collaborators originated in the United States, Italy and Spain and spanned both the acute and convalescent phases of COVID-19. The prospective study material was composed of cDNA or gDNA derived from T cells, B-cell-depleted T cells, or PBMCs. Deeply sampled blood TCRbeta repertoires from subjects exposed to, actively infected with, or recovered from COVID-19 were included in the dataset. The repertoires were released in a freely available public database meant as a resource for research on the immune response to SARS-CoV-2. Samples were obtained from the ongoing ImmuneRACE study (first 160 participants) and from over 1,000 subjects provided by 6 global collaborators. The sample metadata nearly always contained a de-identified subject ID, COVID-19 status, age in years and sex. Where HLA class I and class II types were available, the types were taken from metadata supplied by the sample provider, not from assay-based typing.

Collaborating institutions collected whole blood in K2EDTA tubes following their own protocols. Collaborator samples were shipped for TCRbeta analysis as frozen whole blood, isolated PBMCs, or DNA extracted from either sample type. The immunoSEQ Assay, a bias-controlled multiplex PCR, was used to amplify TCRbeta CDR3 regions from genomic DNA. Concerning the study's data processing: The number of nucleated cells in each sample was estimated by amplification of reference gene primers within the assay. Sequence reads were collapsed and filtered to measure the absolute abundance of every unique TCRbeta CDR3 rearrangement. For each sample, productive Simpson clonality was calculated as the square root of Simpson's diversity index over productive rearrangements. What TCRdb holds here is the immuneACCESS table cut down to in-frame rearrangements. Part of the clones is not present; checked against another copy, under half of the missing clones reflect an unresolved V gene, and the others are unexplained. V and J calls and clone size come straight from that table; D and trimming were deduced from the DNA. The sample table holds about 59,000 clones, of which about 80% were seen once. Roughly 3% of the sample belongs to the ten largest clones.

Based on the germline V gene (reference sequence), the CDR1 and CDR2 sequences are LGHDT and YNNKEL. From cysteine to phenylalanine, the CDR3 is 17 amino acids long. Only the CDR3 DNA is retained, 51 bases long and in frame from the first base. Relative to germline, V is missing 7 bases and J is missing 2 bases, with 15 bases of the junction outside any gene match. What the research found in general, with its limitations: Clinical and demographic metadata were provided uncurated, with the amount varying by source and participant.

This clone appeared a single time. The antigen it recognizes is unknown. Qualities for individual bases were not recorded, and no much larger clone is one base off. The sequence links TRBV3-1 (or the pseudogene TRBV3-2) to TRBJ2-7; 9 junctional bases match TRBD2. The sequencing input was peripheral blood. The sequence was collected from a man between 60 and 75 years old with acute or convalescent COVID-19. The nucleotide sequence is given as TGTGCCAGCAACGTTGGACTAGCGAGACCTGGAACCTACGAGCAGTACTTC. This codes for CASNVGLARPGTYEQYF.